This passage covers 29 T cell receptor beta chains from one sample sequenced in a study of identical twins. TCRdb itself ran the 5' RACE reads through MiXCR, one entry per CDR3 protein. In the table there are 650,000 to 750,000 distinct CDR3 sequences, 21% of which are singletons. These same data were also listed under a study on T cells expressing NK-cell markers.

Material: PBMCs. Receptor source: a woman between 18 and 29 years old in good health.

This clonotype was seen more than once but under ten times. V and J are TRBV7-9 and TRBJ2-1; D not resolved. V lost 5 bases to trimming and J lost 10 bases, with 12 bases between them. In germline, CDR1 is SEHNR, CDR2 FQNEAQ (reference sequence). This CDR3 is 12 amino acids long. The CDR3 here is CASSQGPREQFF. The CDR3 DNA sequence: TGTGCCAGCAGCCAAGGACCCAGAGAGCAGTTCTTC.

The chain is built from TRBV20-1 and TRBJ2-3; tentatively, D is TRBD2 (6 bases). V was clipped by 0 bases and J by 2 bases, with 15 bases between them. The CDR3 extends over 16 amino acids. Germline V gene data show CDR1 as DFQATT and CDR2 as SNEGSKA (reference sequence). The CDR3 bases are TGCAGTGCTAGAGATCGTGGGACTCCTTCCACAGATACGCAGTATTTT. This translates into CSARDRGTPSTDTQYF.

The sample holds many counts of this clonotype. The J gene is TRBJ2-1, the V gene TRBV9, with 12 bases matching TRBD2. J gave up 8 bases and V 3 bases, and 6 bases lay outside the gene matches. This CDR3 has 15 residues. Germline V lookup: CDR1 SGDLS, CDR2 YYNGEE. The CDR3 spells CASSASGRGADEQFF. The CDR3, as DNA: TGTGCCAGCAGCGCTAGCGGGAGGGGGGCGGATGAGCAGTTCTTC.

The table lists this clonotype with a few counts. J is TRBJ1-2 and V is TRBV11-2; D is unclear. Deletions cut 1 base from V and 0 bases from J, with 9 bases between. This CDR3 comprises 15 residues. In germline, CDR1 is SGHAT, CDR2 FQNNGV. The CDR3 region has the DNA TGTGCCAGCAGCTTAGCGACCGAAGCTAACTATGGCTACACCTTC. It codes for CASSLATEANYGYTF.

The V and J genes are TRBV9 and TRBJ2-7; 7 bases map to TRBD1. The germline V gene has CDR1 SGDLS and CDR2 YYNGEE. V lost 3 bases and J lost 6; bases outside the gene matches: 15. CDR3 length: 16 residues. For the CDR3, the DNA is TGTGCCAGCAGCGGCTGGGTAACCGGGACAGAGACCGAGCAGTACTTC. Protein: CASSGWVTGTETEQYF. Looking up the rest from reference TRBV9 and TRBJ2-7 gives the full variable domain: DSGVTQTPKHLITATGQRVTLRCSPRSGDLSVYWYQQSLDQGLQFLIQYYNGEERAKGNILERFSAQQFPDLHSELNLSSLELGDSALYFCASSGWVTGTETEQYFGPGTRLTVT.

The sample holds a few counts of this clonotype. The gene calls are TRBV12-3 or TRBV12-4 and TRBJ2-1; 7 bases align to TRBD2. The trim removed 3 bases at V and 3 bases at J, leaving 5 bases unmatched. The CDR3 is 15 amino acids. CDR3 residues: CASSFRASGYNEQFF. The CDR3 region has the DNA TGTGCCAGCAGTTTTAGGGCTAGCGGCTACAATGAGCAGTTCTTC.

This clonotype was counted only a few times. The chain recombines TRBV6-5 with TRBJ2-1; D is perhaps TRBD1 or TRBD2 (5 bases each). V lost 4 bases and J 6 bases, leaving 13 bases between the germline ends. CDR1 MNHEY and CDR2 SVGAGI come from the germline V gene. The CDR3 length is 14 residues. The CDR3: CASSLGPRGNEQFF. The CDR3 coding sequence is TGTGCCAGCAGTTTGGGTCCGAGGGGCAATGAGCAGTTCTTC.

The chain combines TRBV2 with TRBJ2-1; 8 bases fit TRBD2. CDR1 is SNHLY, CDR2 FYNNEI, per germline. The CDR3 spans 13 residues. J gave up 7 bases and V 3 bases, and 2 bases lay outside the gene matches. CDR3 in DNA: TGTGCCAGCAGTGATCGGGGGGGGAATGAGCAGTTCTTC. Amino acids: CASSDRGGNEQFF.

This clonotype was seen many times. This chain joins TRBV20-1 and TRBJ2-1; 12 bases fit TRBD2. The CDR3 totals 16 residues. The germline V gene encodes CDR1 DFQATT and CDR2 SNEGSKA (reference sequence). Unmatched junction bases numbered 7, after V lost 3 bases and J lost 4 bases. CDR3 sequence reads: CSASGLGTSGYNEQFF. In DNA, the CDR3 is TGCAGTGCTAGTGGTTTGGGGACTAGCGGGTACAATGAGCAGTTCTTC.

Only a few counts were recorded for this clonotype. The CDR3 DNA is TGTGCCAGCAGGGGGACTCGCCCTAGCAATCAGCCCCAGCATTTT. Its translation: CASRGTRPSNQPQHF. This chain connects TRBV2 to TRBJ1-5, with D possibly TRBD1 on 5 matching bases. This CDR3 has 15 residues. Germline V lookup: CDR1 SNHLY, CDR2 FYNNEI. Trimming removed 6 bases from V and 0 bases from J, with 12 bases in between.

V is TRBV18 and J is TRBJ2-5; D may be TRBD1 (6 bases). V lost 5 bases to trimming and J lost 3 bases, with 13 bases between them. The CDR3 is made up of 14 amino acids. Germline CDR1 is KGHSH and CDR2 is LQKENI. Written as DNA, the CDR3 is TGTGCCAGCTCAACAGGGCAGCCGGAAGAGACCCAGTACTTC. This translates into CASSTGQPEETQYF.

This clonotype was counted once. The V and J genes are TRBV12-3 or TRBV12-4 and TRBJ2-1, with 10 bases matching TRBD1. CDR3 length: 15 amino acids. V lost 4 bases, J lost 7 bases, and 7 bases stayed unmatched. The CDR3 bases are TGTGCCAGCAGTTCCGGGACAGGGGCCGGGAATGAGCAGTTCTTC. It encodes CASSSGTGAGNEQFF.

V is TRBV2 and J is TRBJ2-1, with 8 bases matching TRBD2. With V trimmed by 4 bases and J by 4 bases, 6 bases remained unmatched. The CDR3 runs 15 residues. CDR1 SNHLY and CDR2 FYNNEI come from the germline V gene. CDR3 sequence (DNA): TGTGCCAGCAGTGTACGGGAGGGAAGTTACAATGAGCAGTTCTTC. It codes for CASSVREGSYNEQFF.

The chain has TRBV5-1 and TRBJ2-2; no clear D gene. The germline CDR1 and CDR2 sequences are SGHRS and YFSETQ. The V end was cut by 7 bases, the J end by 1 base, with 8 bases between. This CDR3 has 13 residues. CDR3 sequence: CASHYLNTGELFF. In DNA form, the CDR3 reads TGCGCCAGCCACTATCTGAACACCGGGGAGCTGTTTTTT.

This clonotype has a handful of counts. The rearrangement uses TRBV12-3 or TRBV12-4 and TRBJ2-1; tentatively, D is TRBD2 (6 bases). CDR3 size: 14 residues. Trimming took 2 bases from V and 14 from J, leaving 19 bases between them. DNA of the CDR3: TGTGCCAGCAGTTTACCCCGGTCGACTAGTCGGAAGTTCTTC. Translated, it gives CASSLPRSTSRKFF.

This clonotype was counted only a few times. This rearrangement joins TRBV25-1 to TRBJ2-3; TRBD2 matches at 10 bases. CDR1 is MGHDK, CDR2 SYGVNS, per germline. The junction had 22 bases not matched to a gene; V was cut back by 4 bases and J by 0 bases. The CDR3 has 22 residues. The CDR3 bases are TGTGCCAGCAGTGCACCTTCGAGGCTAGCGGGGGTCGGGAATCCTAGCACAGATACGCAGTATTTT. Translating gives CASSAPSRLAGVGNPSTDTQYF.

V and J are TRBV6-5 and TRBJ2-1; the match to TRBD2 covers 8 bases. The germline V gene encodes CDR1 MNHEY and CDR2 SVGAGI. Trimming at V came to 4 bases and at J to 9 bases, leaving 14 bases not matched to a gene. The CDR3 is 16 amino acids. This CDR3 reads CASSSGAGAAYIEQFF. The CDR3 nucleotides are TGTGCCAGCAGTTCCGGAGCGGGAGCCGCTTATATTGAGCAGTTCTTC.

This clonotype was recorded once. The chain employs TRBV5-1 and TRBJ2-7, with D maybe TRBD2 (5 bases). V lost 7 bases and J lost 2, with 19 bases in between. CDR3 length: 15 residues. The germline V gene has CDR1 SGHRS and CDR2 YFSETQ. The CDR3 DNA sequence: TGCGCCAGCCAACCCCGGGGTGACACTACCTACGAGCAGTACTTC. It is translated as CASQPRGDTTYEQYF.

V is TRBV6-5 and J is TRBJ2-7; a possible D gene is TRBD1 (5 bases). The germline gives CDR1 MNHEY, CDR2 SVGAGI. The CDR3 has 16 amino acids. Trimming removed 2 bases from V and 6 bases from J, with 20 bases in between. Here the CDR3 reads CASSYNPGIPRVEQYF. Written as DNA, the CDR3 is TGTGCCAGCAGTTACAACCCAGGGATCCCCCGGGTCGAGCAGTACTTC.

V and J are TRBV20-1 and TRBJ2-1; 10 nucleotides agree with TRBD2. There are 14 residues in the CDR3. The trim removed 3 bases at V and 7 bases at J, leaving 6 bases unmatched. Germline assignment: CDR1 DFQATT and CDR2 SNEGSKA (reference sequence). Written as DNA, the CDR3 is TGCAGTGCTAGTTCCAGCGGGAGGGCGAATGAGCAGTTCTTC. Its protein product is CSASSSGRANEQFF.

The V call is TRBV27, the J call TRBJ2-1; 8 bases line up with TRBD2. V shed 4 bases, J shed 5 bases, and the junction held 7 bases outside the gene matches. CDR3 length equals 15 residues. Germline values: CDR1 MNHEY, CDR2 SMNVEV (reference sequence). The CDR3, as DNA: TGTGCCAGCAGTTCGTTAGCGGGGCGGCACAATGAGCAGTTCTTC. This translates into CASSSLAGRHNEQFF.

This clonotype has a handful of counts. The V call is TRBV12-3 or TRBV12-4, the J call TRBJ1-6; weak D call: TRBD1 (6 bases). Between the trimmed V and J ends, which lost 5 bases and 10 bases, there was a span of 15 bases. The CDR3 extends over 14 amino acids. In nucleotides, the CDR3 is TGTGCCAGCAGTCCGTTGGGGGGCCAATCACCCCTCCACTTT. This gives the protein CASSPLGGQSPLHF.

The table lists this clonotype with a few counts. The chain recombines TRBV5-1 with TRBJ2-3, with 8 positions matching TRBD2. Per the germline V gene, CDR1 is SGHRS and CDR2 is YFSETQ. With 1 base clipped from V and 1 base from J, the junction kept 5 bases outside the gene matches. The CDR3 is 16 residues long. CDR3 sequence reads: CASSLPQLAGTDTQYF. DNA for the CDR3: TGCGCCAGCAGCTTGCCTCAACTAGCGGGCACAGATACGCAGTATTTT.

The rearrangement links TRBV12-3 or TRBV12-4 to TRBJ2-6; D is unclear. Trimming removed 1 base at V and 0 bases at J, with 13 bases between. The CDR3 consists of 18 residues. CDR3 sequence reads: CASSLELPLSSGANVLTF. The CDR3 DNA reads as TGTGCCAGCAGTTTAGAGCTACCCCTGAGCTCTGGGGCCAACGTCCTGACTTTC.

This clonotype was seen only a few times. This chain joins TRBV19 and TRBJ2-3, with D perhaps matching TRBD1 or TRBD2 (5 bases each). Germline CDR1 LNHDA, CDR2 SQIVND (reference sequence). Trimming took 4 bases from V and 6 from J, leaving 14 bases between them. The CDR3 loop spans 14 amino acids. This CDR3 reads CASSKEKGTDTQYF. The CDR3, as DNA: TGTGCCAGTAGTAAGGAAAAAGGGACCGATACGCAGTATTTT. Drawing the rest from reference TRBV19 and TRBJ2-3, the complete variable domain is DGGITQSPKYLFRKEGQNVTLSCEQNLNHDAMYWYRQDPGQGLRLIYYSQIVNDFQKGDIAEGYSVSREKKESFPLTVTSAQKNPTAFYLCASSKEKGTDTQYFGPGTRLTVL.

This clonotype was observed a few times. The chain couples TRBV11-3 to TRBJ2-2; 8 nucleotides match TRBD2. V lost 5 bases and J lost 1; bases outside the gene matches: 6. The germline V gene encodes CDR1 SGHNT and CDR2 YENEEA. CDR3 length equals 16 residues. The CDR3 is CASSRGGTLNTGELFF. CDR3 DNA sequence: TGTGCCAGCAGCCGGGGGGGGACTTTGAACACCGGGGAGCTGTTTTTT.

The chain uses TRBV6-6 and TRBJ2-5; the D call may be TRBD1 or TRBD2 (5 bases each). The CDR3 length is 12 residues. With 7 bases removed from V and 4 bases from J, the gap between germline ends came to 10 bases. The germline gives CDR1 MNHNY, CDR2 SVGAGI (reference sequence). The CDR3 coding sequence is TGTGCCAGCACACAGGCGGGAGAGACCCAGTACTTC. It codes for CASTQAGETQYF.

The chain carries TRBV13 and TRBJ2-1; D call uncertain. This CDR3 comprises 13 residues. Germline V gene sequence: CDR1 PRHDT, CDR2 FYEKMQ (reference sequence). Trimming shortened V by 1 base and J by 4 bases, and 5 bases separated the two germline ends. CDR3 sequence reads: CASSLAQYNEQFF. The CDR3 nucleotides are TGTGCCAGCAGCTTAGCACAGTACAATGAGCAGTTCTTC.

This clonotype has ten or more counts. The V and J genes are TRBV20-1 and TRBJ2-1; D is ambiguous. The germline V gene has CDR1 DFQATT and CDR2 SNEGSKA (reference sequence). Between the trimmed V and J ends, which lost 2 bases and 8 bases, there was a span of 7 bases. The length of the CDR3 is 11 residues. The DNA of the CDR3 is TGCAGTGCTAGAATTGTGGATGAGCAGTTCTTC. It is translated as CSARIVDEQFF.